The T cell receptor (beta chain) described here comes from a study of a mutant IDH1 vaccine in newly diagnosed glioma. As concerns this clone: Antigen specificity is unknown.

Time point noted: week 47, end of study. Vaccination used 300 ug of mutant IDH1 20-mer peptide per dose, with topical imiquimod. Clones were sequenced by immunoSEQ multiplex PCR, and TCRdb holds only the in-frame ones, with some missing. The sample lists approximately 50,000 clones; roughly 80% were seen once. J gave up 4 bases and V 4 bases, and 3 bases lay outside the gene matches. This CDR3 contains 13 residues. Germline CDR1 SGHDN, CDR2 FVKESK. This TCR came from a woman between 50 and 59 years old with glioma. The sequencing used PBMCs, collected from a glioma patient whose treatment included an IDH1 peptide vaccine. This chain joins TRBV14 and TRBJ1-2; 7 positions match TRBD1. CDR3 sequence (DNA): TGTGCCAGCAGCCCGGGACAGATCTATGGCTACACCTTC. Translation: CASSPGQIYGYTF.